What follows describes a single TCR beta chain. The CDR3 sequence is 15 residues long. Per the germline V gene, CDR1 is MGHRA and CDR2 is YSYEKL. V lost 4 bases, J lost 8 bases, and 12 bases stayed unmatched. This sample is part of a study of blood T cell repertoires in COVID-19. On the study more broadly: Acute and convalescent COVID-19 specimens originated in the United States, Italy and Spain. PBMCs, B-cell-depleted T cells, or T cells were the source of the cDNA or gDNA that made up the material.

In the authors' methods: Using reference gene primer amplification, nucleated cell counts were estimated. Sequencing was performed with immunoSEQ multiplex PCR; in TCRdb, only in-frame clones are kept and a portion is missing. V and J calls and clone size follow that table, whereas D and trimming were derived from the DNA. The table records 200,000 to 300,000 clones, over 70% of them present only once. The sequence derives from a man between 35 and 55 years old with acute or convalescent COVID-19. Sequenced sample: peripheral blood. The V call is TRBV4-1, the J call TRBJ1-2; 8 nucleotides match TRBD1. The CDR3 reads CASSRLTGVLGGYTF. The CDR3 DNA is TGCGCCAGCAGCCGACTGACAGGGGTGCTTGGGGGCTACACCTTC.